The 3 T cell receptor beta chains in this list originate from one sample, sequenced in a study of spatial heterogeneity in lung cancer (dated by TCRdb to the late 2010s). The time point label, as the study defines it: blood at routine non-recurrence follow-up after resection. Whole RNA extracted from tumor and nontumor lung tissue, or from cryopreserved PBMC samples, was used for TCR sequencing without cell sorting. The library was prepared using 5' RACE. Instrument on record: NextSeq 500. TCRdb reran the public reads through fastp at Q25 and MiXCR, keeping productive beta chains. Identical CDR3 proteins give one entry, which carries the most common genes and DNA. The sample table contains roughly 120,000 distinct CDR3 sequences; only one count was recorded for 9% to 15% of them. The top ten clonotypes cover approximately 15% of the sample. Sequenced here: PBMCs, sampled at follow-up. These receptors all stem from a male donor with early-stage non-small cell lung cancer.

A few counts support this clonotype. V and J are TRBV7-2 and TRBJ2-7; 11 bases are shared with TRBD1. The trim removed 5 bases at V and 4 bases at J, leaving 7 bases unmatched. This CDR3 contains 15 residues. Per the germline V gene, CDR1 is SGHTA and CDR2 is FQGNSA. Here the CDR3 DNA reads TGTGCCAGCAGCCCGGACAGGGGGCGCGATTACGAGCAGTACTTC. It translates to CASSPDRGRDYEQYF.

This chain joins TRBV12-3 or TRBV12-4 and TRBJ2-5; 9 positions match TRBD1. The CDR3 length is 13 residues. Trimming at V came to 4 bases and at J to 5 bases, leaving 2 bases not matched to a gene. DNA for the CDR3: TGTGCCAGCAGTTGGACAGGGGCTGAGACCCAGTACTTC. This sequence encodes CASSWTGAETQYF.

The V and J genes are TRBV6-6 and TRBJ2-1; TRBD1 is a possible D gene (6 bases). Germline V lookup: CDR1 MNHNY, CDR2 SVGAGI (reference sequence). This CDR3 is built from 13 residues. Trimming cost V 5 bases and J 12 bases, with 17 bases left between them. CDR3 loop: CASSLPPTGPQFF. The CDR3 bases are TGTGCCAGCAGTCTTCCCCCGACAGGTCCGCAGTTCTTC.